The clone carrying this T cell receptor (beta chain) has at least ten counts. Its specificity is not known. The CDR3 regions of TCR beta were amplified from RNA transcripts. HTBI primers drove first-round RT-PCR of the TCR CDR3. TCRdb processed the multiplex PCR reads anew with MiXCR; each CDR3 protein has one entry. The table includes about 610,000 distinct CDR3 sequences, about 14% detected once. The sample is drawn from a study of T cells in Graves' hyperthyroidism and ophthalmopathy. Study background: Any treatment followed the collection of peripheral blood at initial diagnosis. Findings and limits, study-wide: Most clonotypes expanded in the thyroid (above 0.001) were also present in blood.

V trimming: 3 bases; J trimming: 0 bases; junction bases outside the gene matches: 10. The CDR3 runs 17 residues. Germline V CDR1 and CDR2: MDHEN, SYDVKM. Ophthalmopathy cases scored 3 or more on the Clinical Activity Score and 4 or more on NOSPECS grade, with duration below 3 months. Each 10 ml fresh peripheral blood draw supplied the PBMCs. The rearrangement joins TRBV28 to TRBJ1-1; 7 nucleotides line up with TRBD1. The sequenced sample was blood. This receptor was taken from a middle-aged woman with Graves' ophthalmopathy. The CDR3 sequence is CASSFRHGTAMNTEAFF. For the CDR3, the DNA is TGTGCCAGCAGTTTTCGTCACGGGACAGCGATGAACACTGAAGCTTTCTTT.